These T cell receptor beta chains were read from a single sample in a study of T cells in Graves' hyperthyroidism and ophthalmopathy. Each CDR3 protein is one row after TCRdb ran MiXCR on the multiplex PCR reads. The data contain about 620,000 distinct CDR3 sequences, roughly 15% of them seen just once; the ten biggest clones take up approximately 3.8%. Sequencing was carried out using blood. These receptors originate from a woman aged 25-40 years with Graves' hyperthyroidism. Both conserved end residues are part of each CDR3. D genes are given only for firm matches. Not all rows give a size; the values are once, few, many and, for expanded clones, a class.

CASSWGLAGGETQYF,TGTGCCAGCAGCTGGGGGCTAGCGGGAGGGGAGACCCAGTACTTC,TRBD2,TRBV7-2,TRBJ2-5,many
CASRTSGTFSRSSYNEQFF,TGTGCCAGCAGGACTAGCGGGACCTTTTCCCGGAGCTCCTACAATGAGCAGTTCTTC,TRBD2,TRBV28,TRBJ2-1,many
CASRTSGSGETQYF,TGTGCCAGCAGGACTAGCGGGAGTGGAGAGACCCAGTACTTC,TRBD2,TRBV11-2,TRBJ2-5,-
CASSEVRISTDTQYF,TGTGCCAGCAGTGAAGTACGGATTAGCACAGATACGCAGTATTTT,-,TRBV2,TRBJ2-3,-
CASSLTLVVNSNQPQHF,TGTGCCAGCAGTTTAACTCTGGTGGTGAATAGCAATCAGCCCCAGCATTTT,-,TRBV12-3/TRBV12-4,TRBJ1-5,many
CASSSRFYNEQFF,TGTGCCAGCAGTTCCAGGTTCTACAATGAGCAGTTCTTC,-,TRBV28,TRBJ2-1,many
CASRQGFSNQPQHF,TGTGCCAGCAGGCAGGGATTTAGCAATCAGCCCCAGCATTTT,-,TRBV28,TRBJ1-5,many
CVVGSYEQYF,TGTGTAGTTGGGTCCTACGAGCAGTACTTC,-,TRBV28,TRBJ2-7,-
CASSQGGRVNGELFF,TGCGCCAGCAGCCAAGGTGGCAGGGTGAACGGGGAGCTGTTTTTT,-,TRBV4-1,TRBJ2-2,few
CAISEDVSTDTQYF,TGTGCCATCAGTGAGGACGTCAGCACAGATACGCAGTATTTT,-,TRBV10-3,TRBJ2-3,many
CSAREAADRGNEQFF,TGCAGTGCTAGAGAGGCCGCGGACAGGGGCAATGAGCAGTTCTTC,TRBD1,TRBV20-1,TRBJ2-1,many
CATSPGLAGETGELFF,TGTGCCACCAGCCCCGGACTAGCGGGAGAAACCGGGGAGCTGTTTTTT,TRBD2,TRBV24-1,TRBJ2-2,-
CASKIAGGPGTGELFF,TGTGCCAGCAAAATAGCGGGAGGGCCTGGCACCGGGGAGCTGTTTTTT,TRBD2,TRBV28,TRBJ2-2,many
CAIMDGGGSYEQYF,TGTGCCATCATGGATGGGGGAGGCTCCTACGAGCAGTACTTC,-,TRBV10-3,TRBJ2-7,many
CSVEAGGQGYGYTF,TGCAGCGTTGAAGCGGGGGGGCAGGGCTATGGCTACACCTTC,-,TRBV29-1,TRBJ1-2,-
CASRFPISTDTQYF,TGTGCCAGCAGGTTTCCGATAAGCACAGATACGCAGTATTTT,-,TRBV2,TRBJ2-3,-
CASSLVSQGNEKLFF,TGTGCCAGCAGCTTGGTCTCACAGGGGAATGAAAAACTGTTTTTT,TRBD1,TRBV5-6,TRBJ1-4,few
CASTKDSYEQYF,TGTGCCAGCACCAAGGACTCCTACGAGCAGTACTTC,-,TRBV6-2/TRBV6-3,TRBJ2-7,many
CAISDALGGGNKGNQPQHF,TGTGCCATCAGTGATGCCCTGGGGGGGGGAAATAAGGGCAATCAGCCCCAGCATTTT,-,TRBV10-3,TRBJ1-5,few
CASSQWQRETQYF,TGCGCCAGCAGCCAATGGCAACGAGAGACCCAGTACTTC,-,TRBV4-1,TRBJ2-5,-
CASSLLAVNTGELFF,TGCGCCAGCAGCTTACTAGCGGTAAACACCGGGGAGCTGTTTTTT,TRBD2,TRBV5-1,TRBJ2-2,many
CASTQGVGEQFF,TGTGCCAGCACCCAGGGAGTGGGTGAGCAGTTCTTC,-,TRBV2,TRBJ2-1,many
CASNPLGTASSYEQYF,TGTGCCAGCAACCCCCTTGGGACGGCGAGCTCCTACGAGCAGTACTTC,-,TRBV6-1,TRBJ2-7,many
CASSQVGVGPQPQHF,TGTGCCAGCAGCCAAGTCGGGGTTGGCCCCCAGCCCCAGCATTTT,-,TRBV4-2,TRBJ1-5,-
CASSRPSGPSGEQYF,TGTGCCAGCAGTCGCCCTAGCGGGCCTTCAGGTGAGCAGTACTTC,TRBD2,TRBV28,TRBJ2-7,-
CASSGPSGQETQYF,TGTGCCAGCAGTGGACCTAGCGGACAAGAGACCCAGTACTTC,TRBD2,TRBV2,TRBJ2-5,-
CASSGGGGRNNEQYF,TGCGCCAGCAGTGGGGGAGGGGGGCGCAATAACGAGCAGTACTTC,-,TRBV10-2,TRBJ2-7,-
CASTKEGGRAYNEQFF,TGTGCCAGCACCAAAGAAGGCGGGAGGGCCTACAATGAGCAGTTCTTC,TRBD2,TRBV7-2,TRBJ2-1,many
CASSQEGGVNYNEQFF,TGTGCCAGCAGCCAAGAGGGCGGGGTAAACTACAATGAGCAGTTCTTC,-,TRBV3-1,TRBJ2-1,many
CASSLVGRNEQFF,TGTGCCAGCAGCTTAGTGGGCAGGAATGAGCAGTTCTTC,-,TRBV7-9,TRBJ2-1,many
CASSYLAGSVRDTQYF,TGTGCCAGCAGTTACCTAGCGGGAAGCGTCCGAGATACGCAGTATTTT,TRBD2,TRBV6-5,TRBJ2-3,-
CASSLGTGGTYEQYF,TGTGCCAGCAGCCTGGGGACAGGGGGTACCTACGAGCAGTACTTC,TRBD1,TRBV9,TRBJ2-7,few
CASSTMNGVGEETQYF,TGTGCCAGTAGTACCATGAACGGGGTAGGGGAAGAGACCCAGTACTTC,-,TRBV19,TRBJ2-5,few
CASSKGYRDRVEAFF,TGTGCCAGCAGCAAAGGGTACAGGGACAGGGTTGAAGCTTTCTTT,TRBD1,TRBV9,TRBJ1-1,few
CASSLWGATTDTQYF,TGTGCCAGCAGTTTATGGGGGGCGACCACAGATACGCAGTATTTT,-,TRBV27,TRBJ2-3,few
CASSLAYLEGQFEQFF,TGTGCCAGCAGCCTGGCCTATTTGGAGGGCCAGTTTGAGCAGTTCTTC,-,TRBV7-9,TRBJ2-1,many
CASSLDFSGNTIYF,TGCGCCAGCAGCTTGGACTTCTCTGGAAACACCATATATTTT,-,TRBV5-1,TRBJ1-3,many
CSATRTSGTTDTQYF,TGCAGTGCTACCCGGACTAGCGGGACAACAGATACGCAGTATTTT,TRBD2,TRBV20-1,TRBJ2-3,few
CASSVADEKLFF,TGTGCCAGCAGCGTGGCGGATGAAAAACTGTTTTTT,-,TRBV9,TRBJ1-4,-
CASSFLWGAYNEQFF,TGTGCCAGCAGCTTCTTATGGGGGGCCTACAATGAGCAGTTCTTC,-,TRBV5-6,TRBJ2-1,few
CASRPLAGEFPREYYF,TGTGCCAGCAGGCCGCTAGCGGGAGAGTTCCCCCGGGAGTATTACTTC,TRBD2,TRBV6-2/TRBV6-3,TRBJ2-7,-
CASSVGGRTYEQYF,TGTGCCAGCAGCGTAGGCGGACGAACCTACGAGCAGTACTTC,-,TRBV9,TRBJ2-7,-
CASSPSGASIEQFF,TGTGCCAGCAGCCCTAGTGGGGCCAGTATTGAGCAGTTCTTC,-,TRBV11-3,TRBJ2-1,few
CASSTDSLAGGDTGELFF,TGCGCCAGCAGCACCGATTCACTAGCGGGAGGGGACACCGGGGAGCTGTTTTTT,TRBD2,TRBV5-1,TRBJ2-2,many
CASMATRSYNEQFF,TGTGCCAGCATGGCCACCCGCTCCTACAATGAGCAGTTCTTC,-,TRBV27,TRBJ2-1,many
CASSLEGGRKSSYNEQFF,TGCGCCAGCAGCTTGGAAGGCGGCAGAAAGAGCTCCTACAATGAGCAGTTCTTC,-,TRBV5-1,TRBJ2-1,few
CASSLGQLNEKLFF,TGTGCCAGCAGCTTGGGACAGCTCAATGAAAAACTGTTTTTT,TRBD1,TRBV7-2,TRBJ1-4,many
CASSWGGSLTGELFF,TGCGCCAGCAGCTGGGGGGGGAGTCTAACCGGGGAGCTGTTTTTT,TRBD2,TRBV4-1,TRBJ2-2,few
CASSSAQGYNYGYTF,TGTGCCAGCAGCTCCGCGCAGGGTTATAACTATGGCTACACCTTC,-,TRBV11-2,TRBJ1-2,many
CSVELRREEGYGYTF,TGCAGCGTTGAGCTACGACGTGAGGAAGGCTATGGCTACACCTTC,-,TRBV29-1,TRBJ1-2,-
CASSPRGSRDRNEQFF,TGTGCCAGCAGCCCCAGAGGGTCTAGGGATCGCAATGAGCAGTTCTTC,-,TRBV7-9,TRBJ2-1,-
CASGSQGGLDQHF,TGTGCCAGCGGGTCACAGGGGGGCTTGGACCAGCATTTT,TRBD1,TRBV6-2/TRBV6-3,TRBJ1-5,-
CASSQDYSGGYYEQYF,TGTGCCAGCAGCCAAGATTATTCGGGAGGGTACTACGAGCAGTACTTC,TRBD2,TRBV3-1,TRBJ2-7,-
CASSSTPNPTDTQYF,TGCGCCAGCAGCTCCACCCCAAACCCCACAGATACGCAGTATTTT,-,TRBV5-1,TRBJ2-3,-
CASSLPGQGAANVLTF,TGTGCCAGCAGCCTGCCCGGACAGGGGGCCGCCAACGTCCTGACTTTC,TRBD1,TRBV7-8,TRBJ2-6,few